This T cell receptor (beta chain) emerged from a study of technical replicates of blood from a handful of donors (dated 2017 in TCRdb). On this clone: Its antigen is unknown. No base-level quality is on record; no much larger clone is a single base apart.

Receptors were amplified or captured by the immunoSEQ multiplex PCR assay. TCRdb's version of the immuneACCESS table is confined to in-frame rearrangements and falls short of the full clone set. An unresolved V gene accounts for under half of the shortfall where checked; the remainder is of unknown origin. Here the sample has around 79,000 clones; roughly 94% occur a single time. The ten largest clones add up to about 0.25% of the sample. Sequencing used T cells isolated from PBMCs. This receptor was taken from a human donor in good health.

The nucleotide sequence is given as TGTGCCAGCAGCGTAGGGGGGACAGGACCCTATGGCTACACCTTC. This yields the protein CASSVGGTGPYGYTF. The chain uses TRBV9 and TRBJ1-2, with 8 middle bases fitting TRBD1. From the cysteine through the phenylalanine, the CDR3 covers 15 amino acids. The kept DNA is CDR3 alone, 45 bases in frame from the first base. CDR1 and CDR2 (SGDLS, YYNGEE) derive from the germline V gene. Germline trimming amounts to 0 bases on V and 4 bases on J, with 5 as the count of junction bases outside the gene matches.